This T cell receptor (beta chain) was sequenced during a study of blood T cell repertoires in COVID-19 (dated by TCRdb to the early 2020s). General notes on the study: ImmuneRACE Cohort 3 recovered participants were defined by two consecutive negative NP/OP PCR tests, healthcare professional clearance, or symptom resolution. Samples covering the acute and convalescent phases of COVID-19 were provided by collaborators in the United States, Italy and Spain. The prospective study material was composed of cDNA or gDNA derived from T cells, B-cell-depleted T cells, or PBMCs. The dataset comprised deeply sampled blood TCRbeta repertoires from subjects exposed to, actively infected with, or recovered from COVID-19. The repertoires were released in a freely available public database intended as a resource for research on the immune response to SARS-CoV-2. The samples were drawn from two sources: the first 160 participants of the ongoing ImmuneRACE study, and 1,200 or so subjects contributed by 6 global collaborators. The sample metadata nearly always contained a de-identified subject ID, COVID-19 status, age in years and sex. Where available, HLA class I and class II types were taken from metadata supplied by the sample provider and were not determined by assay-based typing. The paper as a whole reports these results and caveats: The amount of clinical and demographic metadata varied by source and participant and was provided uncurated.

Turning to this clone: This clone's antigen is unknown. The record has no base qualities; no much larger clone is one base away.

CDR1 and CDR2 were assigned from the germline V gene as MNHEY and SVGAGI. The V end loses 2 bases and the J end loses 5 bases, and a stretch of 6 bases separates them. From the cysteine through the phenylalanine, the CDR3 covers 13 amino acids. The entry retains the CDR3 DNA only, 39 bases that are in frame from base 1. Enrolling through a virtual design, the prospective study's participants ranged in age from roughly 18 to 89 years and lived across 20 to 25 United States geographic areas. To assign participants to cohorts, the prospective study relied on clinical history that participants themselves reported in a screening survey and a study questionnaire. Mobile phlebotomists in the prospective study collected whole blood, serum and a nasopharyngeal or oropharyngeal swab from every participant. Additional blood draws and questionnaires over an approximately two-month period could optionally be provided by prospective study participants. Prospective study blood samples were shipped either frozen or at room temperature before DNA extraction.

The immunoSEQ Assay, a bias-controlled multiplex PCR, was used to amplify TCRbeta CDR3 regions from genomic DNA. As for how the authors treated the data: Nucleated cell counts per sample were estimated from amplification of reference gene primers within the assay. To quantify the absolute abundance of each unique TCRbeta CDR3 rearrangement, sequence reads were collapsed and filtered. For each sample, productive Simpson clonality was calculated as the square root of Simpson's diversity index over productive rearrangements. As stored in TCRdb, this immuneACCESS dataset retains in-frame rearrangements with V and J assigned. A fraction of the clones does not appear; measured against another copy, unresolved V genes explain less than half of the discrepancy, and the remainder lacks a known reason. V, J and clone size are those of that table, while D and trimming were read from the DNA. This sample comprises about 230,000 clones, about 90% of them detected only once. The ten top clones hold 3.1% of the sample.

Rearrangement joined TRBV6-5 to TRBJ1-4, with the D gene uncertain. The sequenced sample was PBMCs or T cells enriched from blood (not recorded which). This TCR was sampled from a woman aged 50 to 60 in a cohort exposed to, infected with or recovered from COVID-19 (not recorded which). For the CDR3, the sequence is CASSYHINEKLFF. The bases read TGTGCCAGCAGTTACCACATCAATGAAAAACTGTTTTTT.